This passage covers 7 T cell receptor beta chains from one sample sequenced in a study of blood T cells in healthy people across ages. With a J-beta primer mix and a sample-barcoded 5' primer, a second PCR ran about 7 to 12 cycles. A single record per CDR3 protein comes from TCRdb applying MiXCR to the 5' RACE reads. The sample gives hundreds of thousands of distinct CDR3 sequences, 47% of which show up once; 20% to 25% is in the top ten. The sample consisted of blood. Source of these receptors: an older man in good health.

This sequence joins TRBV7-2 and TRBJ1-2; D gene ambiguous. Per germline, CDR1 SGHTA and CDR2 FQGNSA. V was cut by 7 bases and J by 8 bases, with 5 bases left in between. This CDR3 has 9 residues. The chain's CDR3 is CASNDGYTF. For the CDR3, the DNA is TGTGCCAGCAACGACGGCTACACCTTC.

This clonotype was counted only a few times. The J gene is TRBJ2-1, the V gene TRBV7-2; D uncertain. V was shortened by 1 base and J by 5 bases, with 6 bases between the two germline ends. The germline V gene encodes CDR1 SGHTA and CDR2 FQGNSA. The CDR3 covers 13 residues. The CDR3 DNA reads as TGTGCCAGCAGCTTAGGGGAAAACAATGAGCAGTTCTTC. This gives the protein CASSLGENNEQFF.

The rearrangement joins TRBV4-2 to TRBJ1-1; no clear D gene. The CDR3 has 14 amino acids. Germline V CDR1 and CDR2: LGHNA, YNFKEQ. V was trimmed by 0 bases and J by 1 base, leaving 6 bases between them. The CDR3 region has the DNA TGTGCCAGCAGCCAAGAAATTTCGAACACTGAAGCTTTCTTT. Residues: CASSQEISNTEAFF.

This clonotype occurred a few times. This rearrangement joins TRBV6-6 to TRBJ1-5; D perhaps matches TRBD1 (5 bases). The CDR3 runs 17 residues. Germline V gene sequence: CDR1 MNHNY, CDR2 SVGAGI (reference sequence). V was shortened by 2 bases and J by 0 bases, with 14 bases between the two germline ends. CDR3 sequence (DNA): TGTGCCAGCAGTTACCGAGGGGACGGGGGTAGCAATCAGCCCCAGCATTTT. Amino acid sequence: CASSYRGDGGSNQPQHF.

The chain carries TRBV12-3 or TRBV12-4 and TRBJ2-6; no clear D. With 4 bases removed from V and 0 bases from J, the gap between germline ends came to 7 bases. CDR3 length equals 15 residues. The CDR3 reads CASSSGYSGANVLTF. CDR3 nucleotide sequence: TGTGCCAGCAGTTCCGGATACTCTGGGGCCAACGTCCTGACTTTC.

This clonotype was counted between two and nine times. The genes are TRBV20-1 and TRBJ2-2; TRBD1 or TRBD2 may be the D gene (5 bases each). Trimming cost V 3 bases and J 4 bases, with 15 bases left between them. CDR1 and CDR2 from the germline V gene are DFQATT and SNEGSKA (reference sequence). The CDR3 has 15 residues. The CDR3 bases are TGCAGTGCTAGGGGGGACGGTCCGGGCACCGGGGAGCTGTTTTTT. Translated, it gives CSARGDGPGTGELFF.

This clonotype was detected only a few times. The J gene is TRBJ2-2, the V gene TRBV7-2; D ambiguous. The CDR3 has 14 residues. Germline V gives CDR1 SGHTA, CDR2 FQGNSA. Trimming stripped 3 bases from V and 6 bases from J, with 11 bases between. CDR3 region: CASSFYLGPGELFF. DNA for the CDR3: TGTGCCAGCAGCTTTTATCTAGGGCCCGGGGAGCTGTTTTTT.